The entry that follows covers one T cell receptor (beta chain) sequence. The antigen is not known. This specimen comes from a study of cytomegalovirus exposure and HLA in healthy donors. For the study at large: Most genotyped donors, 81% of more than 300, had Caucasian-associated genetic ancestry. General observations from the study: The authors considered a cluster of highly shared sequence variants likely to be a sequencing artifact. Researchers reportedly found TCR beta sequences accurately predicted most subjects' HLA-A and HLA-B alleles.

Every donor was a healthy person donating bone marrow. V was pared by 2 bases and J by 6 bases, with 14 bases between. Germline V gene data show CDR1 as MNHEY and CDR2 as SVGAGI. This CDR3 region has 15 residues. Amplification used 60 Vbeta primers and 13 Jbeta primers. Profiled with immunoSEQ multiplex PCR; TCRdb holds only in-frame clones, not every one. The sample lists a few hundred thousand clones, roughly 80% occurring once. The receptor's source is a girl aged 2-10 years in good health and CMV-seronegative. Input material: PBMCs. The gene calls are TRBV6-5 and TRBJ2-1; tentatively, D is TRBD1 (6 bases). Here the CDR3 reads CASSYRRGGVNEQFF. CDR3 in DNA: TGTGCCAGCAGTTACCGCAGGGGTGGCGTCAATGAGCAGTTCTTC.